A single sample is the source of the 28 T cell receptor beta chains below, sequenced in a study of T cell responses to AZD1222 COVID-19 vaccine. Measured with immunoSEQ multiplex PCR; TCRdb has only the in-frame clones, and not every one. The table includes some 79,000 clones, 80% to 90% detected once. Sequenced here: peripheral blood, sampled 28 days after the second AZD1222 dose. The receptors come from an adult who received the AZD1222 COVID-19 vaccine.

The chain has TRBV5-1 and TRBJ1-1; D remains unclear. Trimming took 5 bases from V and 7 from J, leaving 15 bases between them. Looked up from germline, CDR1 is SGHRS and CDR2 is YFSETQ. The length of the CDR3 is 13 residues. CDR3 nucleotide sequence: TGCGCCAGCAGTAACGACATGGCCGGTGAAGCTTTCTTT. Translation: CASSNDMAGEAFF.

The chain is built from TRBV6-6 and TRBJ1-5; D gene uncertain. Germline V CDR1 and CDR2: MNHNY, SVGAGI (reference sequence). The CDR3 length is 14 residues. V lost 2 bases and J 4 bases, leaving 9 bases between the germline ends. CDR3 protein: CASSYRETNQPQHF. CDR3 DNA sequence: TGTGCCAGCAGTTACAGGGAGACAAATCAGCCCCAGCATTTT.

The chain couples TRBV4-1 to TRBJ1-2, with D possibly matching TRBD1 (5 bases). The CDR3 has 13 amino acids. Germline CDR1 and CDR2: MGHRA and YSYEKL. V lost 2 bases to trimming and J lost 5 bases, with 9 bases between them. The CDR3 sequence: CASSQPGKYGYTF. CDR3 sequence (DNA): TGCGCCAGCAGCCAACCAGGGAAGTATGGCTACACCTTC.

The sample holds a few counts of this clone. Within the sample, other DNA sequences also encode this same CDR3. J is TRBJ1-5 and V is TRBV5-6; 7 bases align to TRBD1. Germline CDR1 is SGHDT and CDR2 is YYEEEE. The junction had 0 bases not matched to a gene; V was cut back by 3 bases and J by 6 bases. The CDR3 sequence is 12 residues long. The CDR3 bases are TGTGCCAGCAGCTACAGGGGTCAGCCCCAGCATTTT. Translated: CASSYRGQPQHF.

This chain joins TRBV5-1 and TRBJ2-7; D is uncertain. In germline, CDR1 is SGHRS, CDR2 YFSETQ. The CDR3 runs 12 residues. V lost 5 bases to trimming and J lost 1 base, with 7 bases between them. The CDR3 coding sequence is TGCGCCAGCAGGACGGATTCCTACGAGCAGTACGTC. It encodes CASRTDSYEQYV.

The V call is TRBV9, the J call TRBJ1-3; TRBD1 agrees at 8 bases. Trimming took 3 bases from V and 0 from J; bases not matched to a gene: 11. The CDR3 sequence is 18 residues long. Germline lookup yields CDR1 SGDLS and CDR2 YYNGEE. The CDR3 protein is CASSAPAGTGRSGNTIYF. CDR3 sequence (DNA): TGTGCCAGCAGCGCCCCGGCGGGGACAGGTCGCTCTGGAAACACCATATATTTT.

V gene TRBV28 combines with J gene TRBJ1-6; no reliable D call. Trimming pared 6 bases from V and 6 bases from J, leaving 3 bases between. The CDR3 is made up of 11 amino acids. Germline values: CDR1 MDHEN, CDR2 SYDVKM. The CDR3 nucleotides read TGTGCCAGCAGGGGTAATTCACCCCTCCACTTT. It is translated as CASRGNSPLHF.

CDR3: CASSFSGTSYEQYF. The CDR3 DNA is TGTGCCAGCAGCTTTAGCGGGACTTCCTACGAGCAGTACTTC. The chain is built from TRBV7-9 and TRBJ2-7, with 8 bases that match TRBD2. The V gene end was trimmed by 3 bases and the J gene end by 1 base; junction bases not matched to a gene: 2. CDR3 size: 14 residues. The germline V gene has CDR1 SEHNR and CDR2 FQNEAQ (reference sequence).

The rearrangement uses TRBV7-7 and TRBJ2-2, with 8 bases aligning to TRBD2. The CDR3 has 18 residues. Germline CDR1 and CDR2: SSHAT and FNYEAQ (reference sequence). The V segment lost 5 bases and the J segment 0 bases; nucleotides outside the gene matches: 11. Here the CDR3 reads CASSARGGREANTGELFF. In DNA form, the CDR3 reads TGTGCCAGCAGCGCCCGGGGGGGGCGCGAAGCGAACACCGGGGAGCTGTTTTTT.

The chain recombines TRBV7-9 with TRBJ2-7, with a weak D call TRBD1 (6 bases). CDR1 and CDR2 (germline): SEHNR, FQNEAQ (reference sequence). This CDR3 comprises 14 residues. Deletions cut 5 bases from V and 5 bases from J, with 16 bases between. The CDR3 bases are TGTGCCAGCAGCAGCCATTCCAGGGGCGACGAGCAGTACTTC. Residues: CASSSHSRGDEQYF.

V gene TRBV18 combines with J gene TRBJ1-5, with D perhaps TRBD1 (5 bases). V lost 4 bases to trimming and J lost 2 bases, with 9 bases between them. This CDR3 region has 14 residues. Germline values: CDR1 KGHSH, CDR2 LQKENI. CDR3 nucleotides: TGTGCCAGCTCACTGGGGGGAGGCAATCAGCCCCAGCATTTT. Its translation is CASSLGGGNQPQHF.

The chain combines TRBV21-1 with TRBJ2-1. TRBV21-1 is annotated as a pseudogene. This CDR3 has 16 amino acids. This CDR3 reads CASSKRIGPSYNEQFF. The CDR3 bases are TGTGCCAGCAGCAAAAGGATAGGTCCCTCCTACAATGAGCAGTTCTTC.

The chain couples TRBV5-6 to TRBJ2-7; D is ambiguous. CDR1 and CDR2 (germline): SGHDT, YYEEEE. Trimming removed 4 bases from V and 1 base from J, with 12 bases in between. The CDR3 contains 14 residues. CDR3 sequence (DNA): TGTGCCAGCAGCCCCCAGGAAGGGTCCTACGAGCAGTACTTC. Its protein product is CASSPQEGSYEQYF.

The V call is TRBV5-1, the J call TRBJ2-5; D unresolved. The germline V and J ends were trimmed by 1 base and 4 bases, with 8 bases remaining between them. Germline V gives CDR1 SGHRS, CDR2 YFSETQ. This CDR3 spans 13 amino acids. CDR3 amino acids: CASSLLGPETQYF. The CDR3 coding sequence is TGCGCCAGCAGCTTGTTGGGTCCAGAGACCCAGTACTTC.

V usage is TRBV25-1 and J usage is TRBJ1-2, with 11 bases that match TRBD1. The CDR3 runs to 14 residues. Unmatched junction bases numbered 6, after V lost 4 bases and J lost 8 bases. Per the germline V gene, CDR1 is MGHDK and CDR2 is SYGVNS. The CDR3 coding sequence is TGTGCCAGCAGTGGCTTGGGACAGGGGGACGGCTACACCTTC. It codes for CASSGLGQGDGYTF.

This clone was found a few times. The genes are TRBV5-5 and TRBJ1-3; the D gene is possibly TRBD1 (6 bases). This CDR3 comprises 16 residues. Trimming took off 4 bases at V and 4 bases at J, with 18 bases between the two ends. Germline CDR1 and CDR2: SGHKS and YYEKEE (reference sequence). DNA for the CDR3: TGTGCCAGCAGCCCGGACAGTGGTCTGGGCGGAAACACCATATATTTT. It translates to CASSPDSGLGGNTIYF. Looking up the rest from reference TRBV5-5 and TRBJ1-3 gives the full variable domain: DAGVTQSPTHLIKTRGQQVTLRCSPISGHKSVSWYQQVLGQGPQFIFQYYEKEERGRGNFPDRFSARQFPNYSSELNVNALLLGDSALYLCASSPDSGLGGNTIYFGEGSWLTVV.

The CDR3 bases are TGTGCCAGCAGCGTAGAGGCCGGGGCCGGTCGCTTCTCTGGAAACACCATATATTTT. It is translated as CASSVEAGAGRFSGNTIYF. The J gene is TRBJ1-3, the V gene TRBV9; possibly TRBD1 for D (5 bases). The V end was cut by 0 bases, the J end by 0 bases, with 19 bases between. The CDR3 contains 19 residues. Germline CDR1 reads SGDLS; CDR2 reads YYNGEE.

The J gene is TRBJ2-5, the V gene TRBV6-5; 7 bases line up with TRBD2. Germline CDR1 and CDR2: MNHEY and SVGAGI. The CDR3 length is 14 residues. V dropped 6 bases and J dropped 2; count of bases not matched to a gene: 6. This CDR3 is CASRTGTTQETQYF. In DNA, the CDR3 is TGTGCCAGCAGAACCGGGACTACACAAGAGACCCAGTACTTC.

This clone was detected a few times. The V call is TRBV5-6, the J call TRBJ1-2; maybe TRBD1 (5 bases). Trimming took off 3 bases at V and 4 bases at J, with 16 bases between the two ends. The CDR3 has 15 residues. In germline, CDR1 is SGHDT, CDR2 YYEEEE. CDR3 sequence: CASSYRGVEIYGYTF. The CDR3 DNA follows: TGTGCCAGCAGCTACCGGGGGGTAGAAATCTATGGCTACACCTTC.

V usage is TRBV18 and J usage is TRBJ2-7; 9 bases map to TRBD1. CDR1 and CDR2 (germline): KGHSH, LQKENI. V gave up 5 bases and J gave up 3 bases; unmatched junction bases: 11. The CDR3 length is 16 residues. In DNA form, the CDR3 reads TGTGCCAGCTCAGCCGGGACAGGGTTCGTGGACTACGAGCAGTACTTC. Its protein is CASSAGTGFVDYEQYF.

The J gene is TRBJ1-3, the V gene TRBV21-1; TRBD1, the D gene given by the table, was not confirmed from the DNA. TRBV21-1 is a pseudogene. The length of the CDR3 is 16 residues. CDR3 amino acids: CASSRQGLGSGNTIYF. The CDR3 nucleotides are TGTGCCAGCAGCAGACAGGGTCTGGGGTCTGGAAACACCATATATTTT.

This chain links TRBV28 with TRBJ2-7; D might be TRBD1 or TRBD2, each matching 5 bases. The length of the CDR3 is 15 residues. V dropped 3 bases and J dropped 1 base, with 13 bases sitting between them. Germline V CDR1 and CDR2: MDHEN, SYDVKM. The CDR3 sequence is CASSFPGTASYEQYF. CDR3 sequence (DNA): TGTGCCAGCAGTTTCCCCGGGACGGCATCCTACGAGCAGTACTTC.

This chain connects TRBV5-1 to TRBJ1-3, with D possibly TRBD1 on 5 matching bases. Per germline, CDR1 SGHRS and CDR2 YFSETQ. V lost 0 bases, J lost 0 bases, and 10 bases lay in between. The CDR3 has 16 residues. The CDR3 region is CASSLEGRRSGNTIYF. In nucleotides, the CDR3 is TGCGCCAGCAGCTTGGAGGGACGGCGCTCTGGAAACACCATATATTTT.

This clone appeared a few times. The J gene is TRBJ1-2, the V gene TRBV11-2; weak D call: TRBD1 (5 bases). Per the germline V gene, CDR1 is SGHAT and CDR2 is FQNNGV. V was clipped by 0 bases and J by 7 bases, with 6 bases between them. The CDR3 sequence is 12 residues long. In DNA form, the CDR3 reads TGTGCCAGCAGCTTAGAAGGGGCTGGCTACACCTTC. Translation: CASSLEGAGYTF.

The V and J genes are TRBV3-1 (or the pseudogene TRBV3-2) and TRBJ2-5; tentatively, D is TRBD2 (6 bases). This CDR3 spans 16 amino acids. Germline CDR1 reads LGHDT; CDR2 reads YNNKEL (reference sequence). The V and J ends lost 0 bases and 7 bases respectively, with 18 bases between them. The CDR3 DNA is TGTGCCAGCAGCCAAGACGGTTGGAGGGGCCCCTCGACCCAGTACTTC. Its translation: CASSQDGWRGPSTQYF.

This rearrangement joins TRBV4-3 to TRBJ2-7; 11 positions match TRBD2. After removal of 0 bases from V and 6 bases from J, the junction contained 10 bases not matched to a gene. The CDR3 contains 17 residues. The germline gives CDR1 LGHNA, CDR2 YSLEER. CDR3 amino acids: CASSQDGQTSGDGEQYF. The CDR3 DNA reads TGCGCCAGCAGCCAAGATGGCCAGACTAGCGGGGACGGCGAGCAGTACTTC.

The CDR3 DNA reads as TGTGCCAGCAGACCGGGGGACGGATCGAGCTCCTACGAGCAGTACTTC. This sequence encodes CASRPGDGSSSYEQYF. This chain uses TRBV4-2 with TRBJ2-7; D perhaps matches TRBD2 (6 bases). CDR3 length equals 16 residues. Germline V gives CDR1 LGHNA, CDR2 YNFKEQ. V shed 6 bases and J shed 0 bases, with 18 bases lying between them.

This clone was seen a single time. V usage is TRBV10-3 and J usage is TRBJ2-1; maybe TRBD1 (6 bases). The CDR3 length is 15 residues. With 9 bases removed from V and 6 bases from J, the gap between germline ends came to 21 bases. Germline CDR1 reads ENHRY; CDR2 reads SYGVKD. The CDR3 DNA is TGTGCCATAAGGGGAACAGACGGGACAACCAATGAGCAGTTCTTC. Its protein product is CAIRGTDGTTNEQFF.